This T cell receptor beta chain was sequenced for a study of blood T cell repertoires in COVID-19. Study details: Specimens from acute and convalescent COVID-19 originated in the United States, Italy and Spain. Sample material is recorded as cDNA or gDNA derived from T cells, B-cell-depleted T cells, or PBMCs.

Trimming took 4 bases from V and 1 from J, leaving 23 bases between them. The germline V gene encodes CDR1 SGHNT and CDR2 YYREEE (reference sequence). CDR3 length equals 18 residues. Per the original methods: Reference gene primer amplification gave estimated nucleated cell counts. Sequenced by immunoSEQ multiplex PCR; TCRdb stores in-frame clones only, minus some. The V and J calls and clone size are taken from that table; D and trimming were inferred from the DNA. The repertoire holds about 110,000 clones, over 80% seen once, with approximately 1.1% in the top ten. Sequencing was performed on peripheral blood. The TCR originated in a human donor in a cohort sampled during active COVID-19. The genes are TRBV5-4 and TRBJ2-5; TRBD2 might be the D (7 bases). The CDR3: CASSTSGRGGMGQETQYF. The CDR3 DNA sequence: TGTGCCAGCAGCACATCAGGAAGGGGGGGCATGGGCCAAGAGACCCAGTACTTC. Full variable domain (missing parts from reference TRBV5-4 and TRBJ2-5): ETGVTQSPTHLIKTRGQQVTLRCSSQSGHNTVSWYQQALGQGPQFIFQYYREEENGRGNFPPRFSGLQFPNYSSELNVNALELDDSALYLCASSTSGRGGMGQETQYFGPGTRLLVL.